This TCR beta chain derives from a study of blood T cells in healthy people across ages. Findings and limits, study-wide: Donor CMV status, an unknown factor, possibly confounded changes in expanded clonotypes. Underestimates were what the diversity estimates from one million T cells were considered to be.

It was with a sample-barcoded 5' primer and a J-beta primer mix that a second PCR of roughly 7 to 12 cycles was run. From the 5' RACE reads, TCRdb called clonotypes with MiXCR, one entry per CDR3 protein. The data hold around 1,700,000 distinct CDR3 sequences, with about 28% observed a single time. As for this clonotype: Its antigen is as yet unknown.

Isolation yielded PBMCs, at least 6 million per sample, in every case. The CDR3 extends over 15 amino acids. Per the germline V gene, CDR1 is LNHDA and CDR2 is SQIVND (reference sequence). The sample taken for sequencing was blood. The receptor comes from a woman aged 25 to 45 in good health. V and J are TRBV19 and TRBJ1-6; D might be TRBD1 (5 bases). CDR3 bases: TGTACCTCTCAACACGGGGACGGCTATAATTCACCCCTCCACTTT. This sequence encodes CTSQHGDGYNSPLHF. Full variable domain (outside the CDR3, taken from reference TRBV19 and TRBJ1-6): DGGITQSPKYLFRKEGQNVTLSCEQNLNHDAMYWYRQDPGQGLRLIYYSQIVNDFQKGDIAEGYSVSREKKESFPLTVTSAQKNPTAFYLCTSQHGDGYNSPLHFGNGTRLTVT.